The 8 T cell receptor beta chains reported below all come from one sample, sequenced in a study of beta chain features in type 1 diabetes. All of the isolated RNA was reverse transcribed, so expressed TCRB transcripts were sequenced. Generated by immunoSEQ multiplex PCR, the TCRdb table keeps only in-frame clones and is missing some. The sample gives over 500,000 clones, about a sixth of which show up once; about 0.093% is in the top ten. The sequenced material came from naive CD4+ T cells from blood. These receptors were taken from a man younger than 30 in good health.

This clone was seen a few times. The V gene is TRBV6-6, the J gene TRBJ2-2; maybe TRBD1 (6 bases). Germline CDR1 reads MNHNY; CDR2 reads SVGAGI (reference sequence). Trimming removed 11 bases from V and 2 bases from J, with 12 bases in between. The CDR3 has 13 amino acids. The CDR3 DNA sequence: TGTGCCGCTGAGGGGGTCAACACCGGGGAGCTGTTTTTT. Translation: CAAEGVNTGELFF.

The rearrangement uses TRBV9 and TRBJ1-2, with a possible D match to TRBD1 (6 bases). The germline V gene encodes CDR1 SGDLS and CDR2 YYNGEE. The CDR3 length is 15 residues. V gave up 8 bases and J gave up 3 bases, with 20 bases separating them. The CDR3 reads CASNWVGKGDYGYTF. CDR3 coding DNA: TGTGCCAGTAATTGGGTAGGGAAGGGGGACTATGGCTACACCTTC.

The V gene is TRBV2, the J gene TRBJ1-5; 10 nucleotides match TRBD1. V gave up 7 bases and J gave up 4 bases; unmatched junction bases: 1. Germline V CDR1 and CDR2: SNHLY, FYNNEI. CDR3 length equals 13 residues. The CDR3 loop reads CASMGQGNQPQHF. CDR3 in DNA: TGTGCCAGCATGGGACAGGGGAATCAGCCCCAGCATTTT.

This clone was detected only a few times. The J gene is TRBJ1-2, the V gene TRBV25-1; D call uncertain. Trimming removed 0 bases from V and 2 bases from J, with 7 bases in between. Per the germline V gene, CDR1 is MGHDK and CDR2 is SYGVNS. The CDR3 is 14 residues long. The DNA of the CDR3 is TGTGCCAGCAGTGAATATAGCGGCAACTATGGCTACACCTTC. It encodes CASSEYSGNYGYTF.

There are a few counts of this clone. The J gene is TRBJ1-2, the V gene TRBV18, with 7 nucleotides matching TRBD1. CDR3 size: 15 residues. The V segment lost 3 bases and the J segment 7 bases; nucleotides outside the gene matches: 11. Germline lookup yields CDR1 KGHSH and CDR2 LQKENI. CDR3 region: CASSPTGATMGGYTF. In DNA, the CDR3 is TGTGCCAGCTCACCCACAGGGGCCACGATGGGTGGCTACACCTTC.

This clone appeared a few times. V and J are TRBV6-5 and TRBJ1-3; D unresolved. Trimming pared 4 bases from V and 1 base from J, leaving 11 bases between. In germline, CDR1 is MNHEY, CDR2 SVGAGI. This CDR3 has 15 residues. The CDR3 bases are TGTGCCAGCAGTTTCTCCAGGAAGTCTGGAAACACCATATATTTT. Translation gives CASSFSRKSGNTIYF.

Only a few counts were recorded for this clone. The chain joins TRBV9 to TRBJ2-7; perhaps TRBD1 as D (7 bases). The CDR3 spans 15 residues. CDR1 SGDLS and CDR2 YYNGEE come from the germline V gene. The ends were cut back, 1 base at V and 1 base at J, with 12 bases in the middle. CDR3 region: CASSVSPGGSYEQYF. CDR3 sequence (DNA): TGTGCCAGCAGCGTATCCCCAGGGGGGTCCTACGAGCAGTACTTC.

There are a few counts of this clone. This chain uses TRBV7-9 with TRBJ2-1; 14 bases map to TRBD2. From germline, CDR1 is SEHNR and CDR2 FQNEAQ (reference sequence). The junction had 7 bases not matched to a gene; V was cut back by 5 bases and J by 7 bases. The CDR3 is made up of 16 amino acids. The CDR3 sequence: CASSQVGTSGRNEQFF. For the CDR3, the DNA is TGTGCCAGCAGCCAAGTCGGGACTAGCGGGAGAAATGAGCAGTTCTTC.